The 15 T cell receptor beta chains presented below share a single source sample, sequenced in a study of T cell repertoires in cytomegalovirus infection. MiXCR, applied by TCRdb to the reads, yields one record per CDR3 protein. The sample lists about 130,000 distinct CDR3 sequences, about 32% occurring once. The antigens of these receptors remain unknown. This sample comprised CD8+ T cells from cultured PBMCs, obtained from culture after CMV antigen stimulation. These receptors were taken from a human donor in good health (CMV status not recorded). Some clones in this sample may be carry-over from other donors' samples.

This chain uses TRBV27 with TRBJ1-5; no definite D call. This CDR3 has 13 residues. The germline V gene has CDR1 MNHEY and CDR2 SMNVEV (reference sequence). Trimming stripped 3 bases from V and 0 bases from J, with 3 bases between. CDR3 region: CASSFYSNQPQHF. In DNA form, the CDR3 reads TGTGCCAGCAGTTTTTATAGCAATCAGCCCCAGCATTTT.

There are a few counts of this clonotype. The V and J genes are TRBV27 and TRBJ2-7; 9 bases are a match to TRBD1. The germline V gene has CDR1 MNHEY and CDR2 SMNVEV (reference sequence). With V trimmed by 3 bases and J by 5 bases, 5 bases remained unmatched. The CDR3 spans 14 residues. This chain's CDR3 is CASSLTGGRNEQYF. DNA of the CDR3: TGTGCCAGCAGTTTGACAGGGGGACGCAACGAGCAGTACTTC.

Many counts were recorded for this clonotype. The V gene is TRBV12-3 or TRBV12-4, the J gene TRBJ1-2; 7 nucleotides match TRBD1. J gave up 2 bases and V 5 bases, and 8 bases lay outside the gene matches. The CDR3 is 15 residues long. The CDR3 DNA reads TGTGCCAGCAGTCTCTCCGCAGGGGGGAACTATGGCTACACCTTC. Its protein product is CASSLSAGGNYGYTF.

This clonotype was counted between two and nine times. CDR3 amino acids: CASSLELANPPDTQYF. The DNA for the CDR3 is TGTGCCAGCAGTTTGGAACTAGCGAATCCACCAGATACGCAGTATTTT. J is TRBJ2-3 and V is TRBV4-2; 7 nucleotides match TRBD2. The CDR3 extends over 16 amino acids. The germline V gene has CDR1 LGHNA and CDR2 YNFKEQ. V dropped 6 bases and J dropped 4; count of bases not matched to a gene: 13.

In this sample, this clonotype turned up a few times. DNA of the CDR3: TGTGCCAGCAGTGAAGGGAGCCTCTATGGCTACACCTTC. Translating gives CASSEGSLYGYTF. The chain recombines TRBV2 with TRBJ1-2; D is undetermined. The length of the CDR3 is 13 residues. The V end lost 1 base, the J end lost 4 bases, and 7 bases lay between the germline ends. Germline-derived CDR1 and CDR2 are SNHLY and FYNNEI. The whole variable domain, filled in from reference TRBV2 and TRBJ1-2, reads EPEVTQTPSHQVTQMGQEVILRCVPISNHLYFYWYRQILGQKVEFLVSFYNNEISEKSEIFDDQFSVERPDGSNFTLKIRSTKLEDSAMYFCASSEGSLYGYTFGSGTRLTVV.

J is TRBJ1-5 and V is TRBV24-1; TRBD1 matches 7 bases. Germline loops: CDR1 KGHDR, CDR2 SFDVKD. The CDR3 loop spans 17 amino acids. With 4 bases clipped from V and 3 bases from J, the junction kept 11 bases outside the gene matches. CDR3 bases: TGTGCCACCAGTGAGATTGACAGGGCGAAGAACAATCAGCCCCAGCATTTT. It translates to CATSEIDRAKNNQPQHF.

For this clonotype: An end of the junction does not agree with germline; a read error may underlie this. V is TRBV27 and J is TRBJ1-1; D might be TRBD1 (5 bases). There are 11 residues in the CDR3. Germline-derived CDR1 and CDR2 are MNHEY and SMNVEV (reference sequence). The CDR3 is CAGSGHLGAFF. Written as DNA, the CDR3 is TGTGCCGGCAGTGGACACCTGGGAGCTTTCTTT.

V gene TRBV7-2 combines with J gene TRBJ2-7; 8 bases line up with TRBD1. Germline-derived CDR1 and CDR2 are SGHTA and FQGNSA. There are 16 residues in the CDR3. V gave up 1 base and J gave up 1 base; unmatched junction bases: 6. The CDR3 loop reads CASSLGTGTNSYEQYF. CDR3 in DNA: TGTGCCAGCAGCTTAGGGACAGGGACGAATTCCTACGAGCAGTACTTC.

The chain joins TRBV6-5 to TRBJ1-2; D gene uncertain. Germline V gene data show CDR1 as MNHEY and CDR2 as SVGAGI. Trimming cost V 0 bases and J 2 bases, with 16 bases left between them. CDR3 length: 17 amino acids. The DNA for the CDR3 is TGTGCCAGCAGTTACTCTAGATCCCGGGCGGACAACTATGGCTACACCTTC. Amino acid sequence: CASSYSRSRADNYGYTF.

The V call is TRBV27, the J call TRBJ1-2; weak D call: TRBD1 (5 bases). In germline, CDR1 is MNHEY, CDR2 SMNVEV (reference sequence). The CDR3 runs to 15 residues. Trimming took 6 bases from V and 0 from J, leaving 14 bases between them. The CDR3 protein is CASSPFRGANYGYTF. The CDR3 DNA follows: TGTGCCAGCAGCCCGTTTCGGGGGGCTAACTATGGCTACACCTTC.

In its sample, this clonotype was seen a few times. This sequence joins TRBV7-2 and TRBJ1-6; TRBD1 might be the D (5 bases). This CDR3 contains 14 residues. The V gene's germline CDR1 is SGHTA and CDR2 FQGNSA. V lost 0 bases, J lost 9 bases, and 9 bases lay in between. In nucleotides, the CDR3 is TGTGCCAGCAGCTTAGCCCCCGACAGTTCACCCCTCCACTTT. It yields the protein CASSLAPDSSPLHF.

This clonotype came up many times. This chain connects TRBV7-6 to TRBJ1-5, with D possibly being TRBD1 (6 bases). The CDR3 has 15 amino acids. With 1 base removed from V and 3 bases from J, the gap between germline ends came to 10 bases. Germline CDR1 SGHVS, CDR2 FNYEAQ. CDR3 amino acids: CASSLEGGYNQPQHF. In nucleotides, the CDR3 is TGTGCCAGCAGCTTAGAAGGGGGATACAATCAGCCCCAGCATTTT.

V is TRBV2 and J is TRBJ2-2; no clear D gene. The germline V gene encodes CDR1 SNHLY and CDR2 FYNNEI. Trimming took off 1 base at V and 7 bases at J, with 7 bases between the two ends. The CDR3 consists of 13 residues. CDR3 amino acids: CASSEGGFGELFF. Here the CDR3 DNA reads TGTGCCAGCAGTGAAGGAGGCTTCGGGGAGCTGTTTTTT.

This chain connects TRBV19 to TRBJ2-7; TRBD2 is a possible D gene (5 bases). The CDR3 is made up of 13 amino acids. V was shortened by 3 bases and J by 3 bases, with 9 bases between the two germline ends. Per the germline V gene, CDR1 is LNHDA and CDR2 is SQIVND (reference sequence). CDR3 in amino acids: CASSILGGYEQYF. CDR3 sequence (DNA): TGTGCCAGTAGTATTCTAGGAGGCTACGAGCAGTACTTC.

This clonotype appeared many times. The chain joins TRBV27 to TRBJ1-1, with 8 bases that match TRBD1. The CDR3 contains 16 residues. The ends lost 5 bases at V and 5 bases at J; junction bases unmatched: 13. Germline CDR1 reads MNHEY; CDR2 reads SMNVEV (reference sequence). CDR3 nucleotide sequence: TGTGCCAGCAGTCACCGTGGACAGGGAAGTTTGACTGAAGCTTTCTTT. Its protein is CASSHRGQGSLTEAFF.